The 23 T cell receptor beta chains listed next were all sequenced from one sample in a study of blood T cell repertoires in COVID-19 (dated by TCRdb to between 2020 and 2021). Receptors were amplified or captured by the immunoSEQ multiplex PCR assay. TCRdb obtained this table from immuneACCESS and retained in-frame rearrangements with V and J assigned. These tables miss some clones; where compared with another copy, unresolved V genes account for less than half of the shortfall, and the remainder is unexplained. This sample holds 130,000 or so clones; approximately 92% were observed only once. The ten largest clones represent around 30% of the sample. What was sequenced was peripheral blood. The receptors stem from a man aged 65-85 years with active or convalescent COVID-19.

The chain carries TRBV4-1 and TRBJ2-2, with 9 bases aligning to TRBD1. Germline assignment: CDR1 MGHRA and CDR2 YSYEKL. V trimming: 3 bases; J trimming: 6 bases; junction bases outside the gene matches: 11. This CDR3 is built from 17 residues. The CDR3, as DNA: TGCGCCAGCAGCCACCACCGGGACAGGGTGGCCGCCGGGGAGCTGTTTTTT. Translating it yields CASSHHRDRVAAGELFF.

The chain links TRBV7-8 to TRBJ2-7; maybe TRBD2 (6 bases). V was shortened by 3 bases and J by 0 bases, with 15 bases between the two germline ends. Germline CDR1 is SGHVS and CDR2 is FQNEAQ. The CDR3 has 16 amino acids. The CDR3 region has the DNA TGTGCCAGCAGCTTGGAGGGACGGTCAAGCTCCTACGAGCAGTACTTC. This encodes CASSLEGRSSSYEQYF.

The rearrangement uses TRBV30 and TRBJ1-5; D might be TRBD1 (5 bases). The length of the CDR3 is 13 residues. Looked up from germline, CDR1 is GTSNPN and CDR2 is SVGIG (reference sequence). The ends were cut back, 3 bases at V and 4 bases at J, with 10 bases in the middle. The CDR3 is CAWSSGGNQPQHF. Here the CDR3 DNA reads TGTGCCTGGAGCTCCGGGGGGAATCAGCCCCAGCATTTT. Variable domain in full (rest from reference TRBV30 and TRBJ1-5): SQTIHQWPATLVQPVGSPLSLECTVEGTSNPNLYWYRQAAGRGLQLLFYSVGIGQISSEVPQNLSASRPQDRQFILSSKKLLLSDSGFYLCAWSSGGNQPQHFGDGTRLSIL.

The CDR3 spells CASSPTSGVGEQYF. DNA of the CDR3: TGTGCCAGCAGCCCTACCAGCGGGGTGGGCGAGCAGTACTTC. The chain links TRBV7-2 to TRBJ2-7; 7 bases are shared with TRBD2. The CDR3 extends over 14 amino acids. The V gene's germline CDR1 is SGHTA and CDR2 FQGNSA. V lost 5 bases and J lost 6; bases outside the gene matches: 10. The variable domain in full, completed from reference TRBV7-2 and TRBJ2-7, reads GAGVSQSPSNKVTEKGKDVELRCDPISGHTALYWYRQSLGQGLEFLIYFQGNSAPDKSGLPSDRFSAERTGGSVSTLTIQRTQQEDSAVYLCASSPTSGVGEQYFGPGTRLTVT.

This clone has just a few counts. The chain couples TRBV6-5 to TRBJ1-5; 8 nucleotides agree with TRBD1. The trim removed 6 bases at V and 3 bases at J, leaving 7 bases unmatched. Germline loops: CDR1 MNHEY, CDR2 SVGAGI. This CDR3 has 15 amino acids. In DNA form, the CDR3 reads TGTGCCAGCAGAGGTACAGGGGGAAACAATCAGCCCCAGCATTTT. The encoded protein is CASRGTGGNNQPQHF.

This clone has more than one count but fewer than ten. The genes are TRBV2 and TRBJ1-3; TRBD1 aligns across 8 bases. V lost 8 bases, J lost 3 bases, and 0 bases stayed unmatched. This CDR3 region has 12 residues. Germline V gene lookup returns CDR1 SNHLY and CDR2 FYNNEI. CDR3 residues: CASGQGGNTIYF. The CDR3 nucleotides read TGTGCCAGCGGACAGGGTGGAAACACCATATATTTT.

The chain links TRBV28 to TRBJ2-3; TRBD2 aligns across 9 bases. Germline V gene lookup returns CDR1 MDHEN and CDR2 SYDVKM. The junction had 11 bases not matched to a gene; V was cut back by 5 bases and J by 2 bases. This CDR3 has 17 residues. As DNA, the CDR3 is TGTGCCAGCAGTGCCTGGGGAGCGGGAGGACCCACAGATACGCAGTATTTT. Amino acid sequence: CASSAWGAGGPTDTQYF.

The chain uses TRBV7-3 and TRBJ2-6, with a possible D match to TRBD2 (6 bases). V lost 4 bases, J lost 0 bases, and 13 bases lay in between. This CDR3 has 17 residues. Germline V CDR1 and CDR2: SGHTA, FQGTGA. This chain's CDR3 is CASSSYLGGSGANVLTF. CDR3 DNA sequence: TGTGCCAGCAGCTCTTACCTGGGGGGCTCTGGGGCCAACGTCCTGACTTTC.

The chain employs TRBV14 and TRBJ1-1; 11 bases align to TRBD1. V shed 1 base, J shed 4 bases, and the junction held 2 bases outside the gene matches. CDR1 is SGHDN, CDR2 FVKESK, per germline. The CDR3 is 15 amino acids. The CDR3 sequence is CASSQADRGLTEAFF. CDR3 DNA: TGTGCCAGCAGCCAAGCGGACAGGGGGCTCACTGAAGCTTTCTTT.

The V gene is TRBV2, the J gene TRBJ2-7; 12 bases align to TRBD2. This CDR3 contains 15 residues. CDR1 is SNHLY, CDR2 FYNNEI, per germline. The junction had 5 bases not matched to a gene; V was cut back by 4 bases and J by 4 bases. CDR3 protein: CASSAGLAGVYEQYF. CDR3 coding DNA: TGTGCCAGCAGTGCGGGACTAGCGGGCGTGTACGAGCAGTACTTC.

CDR3 residues: CASSPGLAGPVNEQFF. CDR3 DNA: TGTGCCAGCTCACCGGGACTAGCGGGGCCCGTCAATGAGCAGTTCTTC. V usage is TRBV18 and J usage is TRBJ2-1; TRBD2 matches at 13 bases. This CDR3 spans 16 amino acids. Germline V gene lookup returns CDR1 KGHSH and CDR2 LQKENI. Germline trimming cut 3 bases from V and 6 bases from J; bases unmatched to any gene: 5.

The CDR3 protein is CASTEDPDSPSRAFF. Here the CDR3 DNA reads TGTGCCAGCACCGAAGATCCGGACTCCCCTAGCAGAGCTTTCTTT. This sequence joins TRBV11-3 and TRBJ1-1, with unresolved D. V was pared by 7 bases and J by 10 bases, with 25 bases between. The germline V gene encodes CDR1 SGHNT and CDR2 YENEEA. The CDR3 is 15 amino acids.

This rearrangement joins TRBV18 to TRBJ2-2; D call uncertain. Trimming cost V 6 bases and J 3 bases, with 11 bases left between them. Germline-derived CDR1 and CDR2 are KGHSH and LQKENI. This CDR3 has 14 amino acids. CDR3 region: CASSPRLDTGELFF. In nucleotides, the CDR3 is TGTGCCAGCTCCCCTAGATTGGACACCGGGGAGCTGTTTTTT.

The gene calls are TRBV28 and TRBJ1-4; 10 nucleotides align to TRBD1. Germline V gene lookup returns CDR1 MDHEN and CDR2 SYDVKM. The V segment lost 6 bases and the J segment 0 bases; nucleotides outside the gene matches: 1. The CDR3 is 15 amino acids. The CDR3 sequence: CASSGQGATNEKLFF. For the CDR3, the DNA is TGTGCCAGCAGCGGACAGGGGGCAACTAATGAAAAACTGTTTTTT.

V gene TRBV20-1 combines with J gene TRBJ2-7; 7 bases are shared with TRBD1. J gave up 2 bases and V 7 bases, and 2 bases lay outside the gene matches. Germline loops: CDR1 DFQATT, CDR2 SNEGSKA (reference sequence). CDR3 length: 11 residues. CDR3 sequence: CSVGTAYEQYF. The CDR3 coding sequence is TGCAGTGTAGGGACAGCCTACGAGCAGTACTTC.

CDR3 region: CASSLTQGWEKLFF. For the CDR3, the DNA is TGTGCCAGCAGTTTGACGCAGGGGTGGGAAAAACTGTTTTTT. The J gene is TRBJ1-4, the V gene TRBV28, with D possibly matching TRBD1 (6 bases). The V gene's germline CDR1 is MDHEN and CDR2 SYDVKM. The ends were cut back, 3 bases at V and 8 bases at J, with 13 bases in the middle. The CDR3 totals 14 residues.

The chain carries TRBV18 and TRBJ2-5; possible D gene TRBD2, 5 bases. The CDR3 runs to 13 residues. V dropped 2 bases and J dropped 5 bases, with 9 bases sitting between them. Germline V lookup: CDR1 KGHSH, CDR2 LQKENI. As DNA, the CDR3 is TGTGCCAGCTCACCAGGGGAGAGGGAGACCCAGTACTTC. Translation gives CASSPGERETQYF. The entire variable domain, with the rest obtained from reference TRBV18 and TRBJ2-5, is as follows: NAGVMQNPRHLVRRRGQEARLRCSPMKGHSHVYWYRQLPEEGLKFMVYLQKENIIDESGMPKERFSAEFPKEGPSILRIQQVVRGDSAAYFCASSPGERETQYFGPGTRLLVL.

The chain couples TRBV14 to TRBJ1-4; no clear D gene. V lost 4 bases to trimming and J lost 7 bases, with 13 bases between them. CDR1 and CDR2 (germline): SGHDN, FVKESK. This CDR3 comprises 14 residues. The CDR3 region has the DNA TGTGCCAGCAGCCGAGTGGACCGGGGTGAAAAACTGTTTTTT. Protein sequence: CASSRVDRGEKLFF.

The chain combines TRBV21-1 with TRBJ1-6. TRBV21-1 is a pseudogene. The CDR3 covers 14 residues. This CDR3 reads CARRPTSRGSPLHF. Written as DNA, the CDR3 is TGTGCCAGAAGGCCTACCTCGCGGGGTTCACCCCTCCACTTT.

This clone was recorded only once. V usage is TRBV29-1 and J usage is TRBJ1-2, with TRBD1 identical over 7 bases. Trimming cost V 2 bases and J 4 bases; bases outside gene matches: 4. Germline lookup yields CDR1 SQVTM and CDR2 ANQGSEA. CDR3 size: 13 residues. CDR3 DNA sequence: TGCAGCGTTGAACGACAGGGCCTCTATGGCTACACCTTC. Its translation: CSVERQGLYGYTF.

The J gene is TRBJ1-1, the V gene TRBV28; D might be TRBD1 (6 bases). The V end was cut by 5 bases, the J end by 5 bases, with 15 bases between. This CDR3 spans 14 amino acids. The germline CDR1 and CDR2 sequences are MDHEN and SYDVKM. CDR3 sequence (DNA): TGTGCCAGCAGTCCGACGAGGGGGAGTACTGAAGCTTTCTTT. It is translated as CASSPTRGSTEAFF.

The chain is built from TRBV10-2 and TRBJ2-7; 13 nucleotides line up with TRBD2. Germline CDR1 WSHSY, CDR2 SAAADI. This CDR3 comprises 15 residues. Trimming cost V 6 bases and J 1 base; bases outside gene matches: 3. Here the CDR3 reads CASRGLAGVSYEQYF. DNA of the CDR3: TGCGCCAGCAGAGGACTAGCGGGAGTTTCCTACGAGCAGTACTTC.

The chain recombines TRBV9 with TRBJ1-3; no reliable D call. V was cut by 3 bases and J by 1 base, with 11 bases left in between. Germline V gene sequence: CDR1 SGDLS, CDR2 YYNGEE. CDR3 length: 15 residues. Here the CDR3 reads CASSATVGSGNTIYF. CDR3 bases: TGTGCCAGCAGCGCTACAGTGGGTTCTGGAAACACCATATATTTT.